This T cell receptor (beta chain) was recorded in a study of cytomegalovirus exposure and HLA in healthy donors. This clone occurred a few times. PCR primers comprised 60 Vbeta and 13 Jbeta primers. Sequenced by immunoSEQ multiplex PCR; TCRdb stores in-frame clones only, minus some. The table includes more than 95,000 clones, about 74% detected once. Germline assignment: CDR1 LNHDA and CDR2 SQIVND (reference sequence). CDR3 length equals 14 residues. The V gene lost 6 bases and the J gene lost 5 bases, with 16 bases spanning the gap. The source material was PBMCs. The sequence derives from a young man in good health and CMV-seronegative. The rearrangement links TRBV19 to TRBJ1-1, with D perhaps TRBD1 (6 bases). The CDR3 DNA reads as TGTGCCAGTAGGGGAACAGGGTTGGAGACTGAAGCTTTCTTT. Translation: CASRGTGLETEAFF.